This T cell receptor (beta chain) derives from a study of T cells after yellow fever vaccination. A single record per CDR3 protein comes from TCRdb applying MiXCR to the 5' RACE reads. This table has some 120,000 distinct CDR3 sequences, 8.9% appearing once. The V end lost 2 bases, the J end lost 6 bases, and 9 bases lay between the germline ends. Germline CDR1 and CDR2: LNHDA and SQIVND (reference sequence). The CDR3 spans 13 residues. The source was CD8+ T cells sorted from PBMCs, collected on the day of the yellow fever booster vaccination. The source is a man between 18 and 29 years old who received the YFV17D yellow fever vaccine. The chain employs TRBV19 and TRBJ2-3; D is unclear. CDR3 protein: CASSILVFDTQYF. The CDR3 nucleotides are TGTGCCAGTAGTATACTAGTCTTCGATACGCAGTATTTT.